This T cell receptor (beta chain) is from a study of blood T cell repertoires in COVID-19. Looking at the study overall: The United States, Italy and Spain were the sources of the acute and convalescent COVID-19 samples. Sample material is recorded as cDNA or gDNA derived from T cells, B-cell-depleted T cells, or PBMCs.

How the authors handled the data: How many nucleated cells were present was estimated from reference gene primer amplification. Method: immunoSEQ multiplex PCR; TCRdb's copy keeps in-frame clones and lacks some. The V and J calls and clone size were taken over from that table, and D and trimming were inferred from the DNA. Of approximately 35,000 clones in the sample, around 87% are singletons; the top ten hold around 40%. Trimming took 3 bases from V and 3 from J; bases not matched to a gene: 12. The CDR3 contains 17 residues. Germline CDR1 MDHEN, CDR2 SYDVKM. Sequencing used peripheral blood. The source of this sequence is a human donor in a cohort sampled during active COVID-19. V is TRBV28 and J is TRBJ2-7; 9 bases are shared with TRBD2. CDR3: CASSFTTSGGPHYEQYF. In nucleotides, the CDR3 is TGTGCCAGCAGTTTTACCACGAGCGGGGGGCCTCACTACGAGCAGTACTTC.